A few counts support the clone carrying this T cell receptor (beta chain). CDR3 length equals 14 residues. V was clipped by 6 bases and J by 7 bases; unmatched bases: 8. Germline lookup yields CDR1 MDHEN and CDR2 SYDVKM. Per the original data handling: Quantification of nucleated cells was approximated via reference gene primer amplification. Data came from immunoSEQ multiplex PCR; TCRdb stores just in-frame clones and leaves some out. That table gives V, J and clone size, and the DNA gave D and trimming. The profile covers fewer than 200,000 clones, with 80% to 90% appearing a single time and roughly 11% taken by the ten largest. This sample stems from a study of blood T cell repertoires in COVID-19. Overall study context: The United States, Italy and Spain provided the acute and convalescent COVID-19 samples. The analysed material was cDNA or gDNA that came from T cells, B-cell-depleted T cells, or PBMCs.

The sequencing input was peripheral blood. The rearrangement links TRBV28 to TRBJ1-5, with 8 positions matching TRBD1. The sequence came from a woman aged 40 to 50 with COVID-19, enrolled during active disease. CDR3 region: CASRRQGSGQPQHF. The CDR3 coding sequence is TGTGCCAGCAGACGACAGGGGTCGGGCCAGCCCCAGCATTTT.